This record looks at one T cell receptor beta chain sequence and its context. The sample comes from a study of T-cell reconstitution after alpha-beta-depleted transplantation in children. Preparation of the TCRbeta library was carried out with unique molecular identifiers. A single record per CDR3 protein comes from TCRdb applying MiXCR to the PCR reads. In the table there are about 540,000 distinct CDR3 sequences, about 18% of which are singletons. The sample here was PBMCs from the stem cell graft donor, taken from the stem cell graft. The origin of this receptor is a human donor who donated a stem cell graft to a child with acute lymphoblastic leukemia.

In nucleotides, the CDR3 is TGTGCCAGCAGCGGGAGTCGGGGCCACAATGAGCAGTTCTTC. Protein: CASSGSRGHNEQFF. This chain links TRBV6-1 with TRBJ2-1; the D gene is possibly TRBD2 (6 bases). V was trimmed by 6 bases and J by 5 bases, leaving 14 bases between them. The CDR3 is made up of 14 amino acids. CDR1 and CDR2 from the germline V gene are MNHNS and SASEGT.